This T cell receptor beta chain was captured in a study of shared T cell receptors in the human thymus. V shed 1 base and J shed 0 bases, with 10 bases lying between them. CDR1 is MGHRA and CDR2 is YSYEKL in the germline V gene. The CDR3 totals 15 residues. Clones were sequenced by immunoSEQ multiplex PCR, and TCRdb holds only the in-frame ones, with some missing. The table includes more than 550,000 clones, approximately 89% detected once. These data were likewise used in another study, on human thymus T cells. As reported in that work: In corrective heart surgery, resections were taken, and these provided the thymus tissue. It looked as if thymic and blood repertoires used V and J genes in a biased way. The related literature has documented a marked overlap of thymic repertoires among unrelated individuals.

V and J are TRBV4-1 and TRBJ2-7, with a possible D match to TRBD2 (5 bases). Sequencing input: thymocytes. This receptor was taken from a boy younger than two with a congenital heart defect. The CDR3 region is CASSQGSGSSYEQYF. The CDR3 coding sequence is TGCGCCAGCAGCCAAGGATCGGGAAGCTCCTACGAGCAGTACTTC.